Below, 32 T cell receptor beta chains from the same sample are listed, as sequenced in a study of cytomegalovirus exposure and HLA in healthy donors. PCR primers comprised 60 Vbeta and 13 Jbeta primers. The data were produced by immunoSEQ multiplex PCR, yet TCRdb's version contains in-frame clones alone and is incomplete. This sample has tens of thousands of clones, with 80% found just once. The sample comprised PBMCs. All receptors come from a male donor in good health and CMV-seronegative.

V and J are TRBV19 and TRBJ2-1; 10 positions agree with TRBD2. CDR1 is LNHDA, CDR2 SQIVND, per germline (reference sequence). This CDR3 is built from 13 residues. Losses at the gene ends were 5 bases for V and 6 bases for J; bases not matched to a gene: 1. This CDR3 reads CASSGTSVNEQFF. The CDR3 DNA is TGTGCCAGTAGTGGGACTAGCGTCAATGAGCAGTTCTTC.

The sample holds a few counts of this clone. The chain employs TRBV6-1 and TRBJ1-2; TRBD1 is a possible D gene (5 bases). The CDR3 is 15 residues long. Trimming cost V 0 bases and J 7 bases, with 15 bases left between them. Per germline, CDR1 MNHNS and CDR2 SASEGT. The CDR3: CASSEAPGQGAGYTF. The CDR3 DNA reads as TGTGCCAGCAGTGAAGCTCCTGGACAAGGGGCTGGCTACACCTTC.

The chain uses TRBV6-1 and TRBJ1-1, with 7 bases aligning to TRBD1. Germline trimming cut 10 bases from V and 3 bases from J; bases unmatched to any gene: 8. Germline CDR1 reads MNHNS; CDR2 reads SASEGT. The CDR3 extends over 13 amino acids. The CDR3 sequence: CATDRVGDTEAFF. The CDR3 DNA sequence: TGTGCCACCGACAGGGTGGGGGACACTGAAGCTTTCTTT.

The chain couples TRBV5-6 to TRBJ1-2; D is perhaps TRBD1 (6 bases). Trimming stripped 1 base from V and 4 bases from J, with 11 bases between. This CDR3 is 14 amino acids long. Germline V CDR1 and CDR2: SGHDT, YYEEEE. In nucleotides, the CDR3 is TGTGCCAGCAGCTTGAACAGGGCGTTCTATGGCTACACCTTC. It translates to CASSLNRAFYGYTF.

The V gene is TRBV18, the J gene TRBJ1-1; the D is unclear. V was cut by 7 bases and J by 5 bases, with 14 bases left in between. CDR3 length: 13 residues. Per germline, CDR1 KGHSH and CDR2 LQKENI. DNA of the CDR3: TGTGCCAGCTTAGCGGCGAGGGATACTGAAGCTTTCTTT. Protein sequence: CASLAARDTEAFF.

The rearrangement links TRBV5-6 to TRBJ2-3; 13 nucleotides match TRBD2. V was pared by 4 bases and J by 6 bases, with 8 bases of the junction left unmatched. This CDR3 is 16 amino acids long. Germline assignment: CDR1 SGHDT and CDR2 YYEEEE. The CDR3 reads CASSQPTSGGADTQYF. CDR3 nucleotide sequence: TGTGCCAGCAGCCAACCCACTAGCGGGGGGGCGGATACGCAGTATTTT. The whole variable domain, filled in from reference TRBV5-6 and TRBJ2-3, reads DAGVTQSPTHLIKTRGQQVTLRCSPKSGHDTVSWYQQALGQGPQFIFQYYEEEERQRGNFPDRFSGHQFPNYSSELNVNALLLGDSALYLCASSQPTSGGADTQYFGPGTRLTVL.

The V and J genes are TRBV19 and TRBJ1-5; D gene ambiguous. The germline V gene encodes CDR1 LNHDA and CDR2 SQIVND (reference sequence). V gave up 5 bases and J gave up 5 bases, with 7 bases separating them. The CDR3 has 12 residues. The CDR3 coding sequence is TGTGCCAGTAGTCAGCGCCATCAGCCCCAGCATTTT. Its protein is CASSQRHQPQHF.

V gene TRBV6-7 combines with J gene TRBJ1-1, with unresolved D. TRBV6-7 is annotated as an ORF whose role is uncertain. Trimming removed 1 base at V and 4 bases at J, with 7 bases between. This CDR3 is built from 13 residues. The CDR3 region has the DNA TGTGCCAGCAGTTACTTCGGCGGCACTGAAGCTTTCTTT. Protein: CASSYFGGTEAFF.

V gene TRBV6-5 combines with J gene TRBJ1-2; TRBD1 agrees at 8 bases. Germline V gene data show CDR1 as MNHEY and CDR2 as SVGAGI. Losses at the gene ends were 7 bases for V and 8 bases for J; bases not matched to a gene: 9. This CDR3 contains 13 residues. In DNA form, the CDR3 reads TGTGCCAGCAACCCGGCAGGGGGCTACGGCTACACCTTC. Its protein product is CASNPAGGYGYTF.

This rearrangement joins TRBV10-3 to TRBJ1-1, with D unclear. The germline V gene has CDR1 ENHRY and CDR2 SYGVKD. Trimming shortened V by 8 bases and J by 3 bases, and 10 bases separated the two germline ends. The CDR3 sequence is 12 residues long. CDR3 DNA: TGTGCCATCGGCCGATATGACACTGAAGCTTTCTTT. Its translation: CAIGRYDTEAFF.

Of note for this clone: Other DNA sequences in the sample encode the same CDR3. The chain is built from TRBV9 and TRBJ2-3, with D unresolved. Germline values: CDR1 SGDLS, CDR2 YYNGEE. CDR3 length: 13 residues. The V gene lost 2 bases and the J gene lost 3 bases, with 7 bases spanning the gap. The CDR3 sequence is CASSVLETDTQYF. The CDR3 nucleotides read TGTGCCAGCAGCGTTCTAGAAACAGATACGCAGTATTTT.

This rearrangement joins TRBV19 to TRBJ1-2; 8 positions match TRBD1. The CDR3 consists of 12 residues. Trimming at V came to 6 bases and at J to 5 bases, leaving 2 bases not matched to a gene. Germline V gene sequence: CDR1 LNHDA, CDR2 SQIVND (reference sequence). CDR3 in DNA: TGTGCCAGTAGACAGGGGGAGTATGGCTACACCTTC. Its translation is CASRQGEYGYTF.

The chain combines TRBV9 with TRBJ1-1, with TRBD1 as a possible D gene (5 bases). The CDR3 extends over 14 amino acids. Germline CDR1 SGDLS, CDR2 YYNGEE. V lost 3 bases, J lost 2 bases, and 11 bases lay in between. The chain's CDR3 is CASSGGHRNTEAFF. In DNA, the CDR3 is TGTGCCAGCAGCGGCGGACACAGAAACACTGAAGCTTTCTTT.

The V call is TRBV6-5, the J call TRBJ2-7; 10 nucleotides align to TRBD2. The length of the CDR3 is 15 residues. Germline V gives CDR1 MNHEY, CDR2 SVGAGI. The V gene end was trimmed by 2 bases and the J gene end by 4 bases; junction bases not matched to a gene: 5. CDR3 sequence reads: CASSYGSGGRYEQYF. The CDR3 DNA sequence: TGTGCCAGCAGTTACGGTAGCGGGGGGAGGTACGAGCAGTACTTC.

The J gene is TRBJ2-7, the V gene TRBV5-6; 7 nucleotides align to TRBD1. The germline V gene has CDR1 SGHDT and CDR2 YYEEEE. This CDR3 has 15 residues. The V and J ends lost 4 bases and 2 bases, in that order; junction bases with no gene match: 9. CDR3 protein: CASSPLRDRAYEQYF. The DNA for the CDR3 is TGTGCCAGCAGCCCTCTGAGGGACAGAGCCTACGAGCAGTACTTC.

This chain connects TRBV15 to TRBJ2-1; 8 bases fit TRBD2. The CDR3 runs to 16 residues. The V and J ends lost 1 base and 3 bases, in that order; junction bases with no gene match: 5. CDR1 and CDR2 (germline): LNHNV, YYDKDF (reference sequence). The CDR3 DNA follows: TGTGCCACCAGCAGAGCTATTAGCGGGAACTACAATGAGCAGTTCTTC. It encodes CATSRAISGNYNEQFF.

J is TRBJ1-5 and V is TRBV7-8; no clear D. This CDR3 region has 17 residues. Germline V gene sequence: CDR1 SGHVS, CDR2 FQNEAQ. V was trimmed by 2 bases and J by 1 base, leaving 15 bases between them. DNA for the CDR3: TGTGCCAGCAGCTTATATCCGGGGTCGAAGAGCAATCAGCCCCAGCATTTT. Protein product: CASSLYPGSKSNQPQHF.

The rearrangement joins TRBV6-4 to TRBJ2-3, with 9 bases lining up with TRBD2. With V trimmed by 0 bases and J by 4 bases, 5 bases remained unmatched. There are 16 residues in the CDR3. Germline values: CDR1 MRHNA, CDR2 SNTAGT. The CDR3 spells CASSDSAGGPSDTQYF. As DNA, the CDR3 is TGTGCCAGCAGTGACTCGGCGGGGGGGCCCTCAGATACGCAGTATTTT.

The chain joins TRBV19 to TRBJ2-5, with D tentatively TRBD2 (7 bases). CDR3 length equals 15 residues. Germline CDR1 reads LNHDA; CDR2 reads SQIVND (reference sequence). V lost 0 bases and J lost 5, with 13 bases in between. CDR3 loop: CASSIELGGAETQYF. The CDR3 DNA reads as TGTGCCAGTAGTATAGAGTTGGGGGGGGCCGAGACCCAGTACTTC. Variable domain in full (rest from reference TRBV19 and TRBJ2-5): DGGITQSPKYLFRKEGQNVTLSCEQNLNHDAMYWYRQDPGQGLRLIYYSQIVNDFQKGDIAEGYSVSREKKESFPLTVTSAQKNPTAFYLCASSIELGGAETQYFGPGTRLLVL.

V usage is TRBV6-4 and J usage is TRBJ1-1; TRBD1 matches 7 bases. The trim removed 5 bases at V and 1 base at J, leaving 4 bases unmatched. The CDR3 contains 14 residues. Germline CDR1 is MRHNA and CDR2 is SNTAGT. The CDR3 nucleotides read TGTGCCAGCAGTAGGGACAGCTGGAACACTGAAGCTTTCTTT. It codes for CASSRDSWNTEAFF.

This clone was recorded once. J is TRBJ1-1 and V is TRBV5-6; 12 bases are a match to TRBD1. In germline, CDR1 is SGHDT, CDR2 YYEEEE. Unmatched junction bases numbered 3, after V lost 3 bases and J lost 0 bases. The CDR3 spans 16 residues. The DNA for the CDR3 is TGTGCCAGCAGCTGGGGGACAGGGGGCGTGAACACTGAAGCTTTCTTT. Its protein is CASSWGTGGVNTEAFF.

The chain links TRBV7-2 to TRBJ2-5, with 16 positions matching TRBD2. From germline, CDR1 is SGHTA and CDR2 FQGNSA. The CDR3 totals 18 residues. The J segment lost 0 bases and the V segment lost 5 bases, leaving 6 bases of the junction unmatched. The CDR3 bases are TGTGCCAGCAGCCCGGGACTAGCGGGGGGGATGTACCAAGAGACCCAGTACTTC. As protein: CASSPGLAGGMYQETQYF.

This clone was detected a few times. V gene TRBV27 combines with J gene TRBJ2-5; 10 bases line up with TRBD1. The assigned J gene may be wrong: the sequence end matches TRBJ2-7 better. The CDR3 is made up of 14 amino acids. Germline loops: CDR1 MNHEY, CDR2 SMNVEV (reference sequence). CDR3: CASGYRDRGHEQYF. CDR3 nucleotides: TGTGCCAGCGGGTACCGGGACAGGGGCCACGAGCAGTACTTC.

The sample holds a few counts of this clone. The rearrangement joins TRBV5-6 to TRBJ1-5; weak D call: TRBD1 (5 bases). The CDR3 is 13 amino acids. V was trimmed by 5 bases and J by 6 bases, leaving 12 bases between them. Germline CDR1 SGHDT, CDR2 YYEEEE. The CDR3 DNA follows: TGTGCCAGCAGTCCAGGGTGGGGTCAGCCCCAGCATTTT. This gives the protein CASSPGWGQPQHF.

This sequence joins TRBV29-1 and TRBJ1-2; D gene uncertain. Trimming took 0 bases from V and 0 from J, leaving 8 bases between them. CDR1 SQVTM and CDR2 ANQGSEA come from the germline V gene. The CDR3 runs 14 residues. Written as DNA, the CDR3 is TGCAGCGTTGAAGACCTGACATCTAACTATGGCTACACCTTC. It codes for CSVEDLTSNYGYTF.

The chain joins TRBV9 to TRBJ1-1; the match to TRBD1 covers 11 bases. The V segment lost 3 bases and the J segment 5 bases; nucleotides outside the gene matches: 9. This CDR3 has 16 amino acids. The germline CDR1 and CDR2 sequences are SGDLS and YYNGEE. The CDR3 spells CASSAGTGGRWTEAFF. CDR3 nucleotides: TGTGCCAGCAGCGCCGGGACAGGGGGGAGGTGGACTGAAGCTTTCTTT.

This clone was recorded a few times. The chain links TRBV15 to TRBJ2-7; D remains ambiguous. Germline CDR1 LNHNV, CDR2 YYDKDF (reference sequence). The CDR3 is 13 amino acids. V dropped 3 bases and J dropped 0 bases, with 6 bases sitting between them. CDR3 amino acids: CATSREHSYEQYF. As DNA, the CDR3 is TGTGCCACCAGCAGGGAGCACTCCTACGAGCAGTACTTC.

This clone was detected a few times. The chain recombines TRBV10-3 with TRBJ1-1; D is perhaps TRBD1 (6 bases). Germline CDR1 and CDR2: ENHRY and SYGVKD. V lost 9 bases, J lost 1 base, and 21 bases lay in between. The CDR3 has 16 residues. The CDR3 coding sequence is TGTGCCATTCTAGAGGGTTCCACAGGGCGGAACACTGAAGCTTTCTTT. It yields the protein CAILEGSTGRNTEAFF.

The V call is TRBV29-1, the J call TRBJ1-1; 7 nucleotides line up with TRBD1. The CDR3 is made up of 13 amino acids. The germline gives CDR1 SQVTM, CDR2 ANQGSEA. Trimming took 3 bases from V and 7 from J; bases not matched to a gene: 8. The CDR3 sequence: CSVDGDRADEAFF. The DNA of the CDR3 is TGCAGCGTTGACGGGGACAGAGCCGATGAAGCTTTCTTT.

The J gene is TRBJ1-5, the V gene TRBV7-2; D is unresolved. CDR3 size: 13 residues. The V end lost 5 bases, the J end lost 4 bases, and 9 bases lay between the germline ends. Germline assignment: CDR1 SGHTA and CDR2 FQGNSA. The DNA of the CDR3 is TGTGCCAGCAGCCCAGTTTCTAATCAGCCCCAGCATTTT. Its protein product is CASSPVSNQPQHF.

The chain is built from TRBV7-9 and TRBJ1-4; D not resolved. Trimming cost V 1 base and J 7 bases, with 7 bases left between them. The CDR3 loop spans 13 amino acids. The V gene's germline CDR1 is SEHNR and CDR2 FQNEAQ (reference sequence). For the CDR3, the DNA is TGTGCCAGCAGCTTAGTAGTCGGTGAAAAACTGTTTTTT. Amino acid sequence: CASSLVVGEKLFF. Looking up the rest from reference TRBV7-9 and TRBJ1-4 gives the full variable domain: DTGVSQNPRHKITKRGQNVTFRCDPISEHNRLYWYRQTLGQGPEFLTYFQNEAQLEKSRLLSDRFSAERPKGSFSTLEIQRTEQGDSAMYLCASSLVVGEKLFFGSGTQLSVL.

This chain connects TRBV4-1 to TRBJ1-1; the D is unclear. Looked up from germline, CDR1 is MGHRA and CDR2 is YSYEKL. CDR3 size: 13 residues. V lost 1 base, J lost 3 bases, and 6 bases lay in between. The DNA for the CDR3 is TGCGCCAGCAGCCAAGCGGAGTACACTGAAGCTTTCTTT. This sequence encodes CASSQAEYTEAFF.